This T cell receptor (beta chain) was identified in a study of human T cells and chemical hapten exposure. Study information: 2% DPC applied to a roughly 2 cm by roughly 2 cm arm area sensitized donors.

This clonotype has a count of ten or more. Noted time point: pre-sensitization, week 0. The treatment: therapeutic diphenylcyclopropenone sensitization with weekly scalp DPC. TCRdb analysed the RACE reads with MiXCR anew, one entry per CDR3 protein. The sample lists a few hundred thousand distinct CDR3 sequences; around 5.5% were seen once. The sample was whole blood, taken in connection with sensitization to the hapten diphenylcyclopropenone (DPC). The receptor comes from a woman younger than 35 with alopecia areata. Some clones in this sample may be carry-over from other donors' samples.

This CDR3 reads CATSDLRRRYTYNEQFF. The CDR3 DNA reads as TGTGCCACCAGTGACCTAAGGCGAAGGTACACCTACAATGAGCAGTTCTTC. The chain employs TRBV24-1 and TRBJ2-1; D unclear. Trimming cost V 4 bases and J 2 bases, with 17 bases left between them. The germline gives CDR1 KGHDR, CDR2 SFDVKD. The CDR3 loop spans 17 amino acids.